This TCR beta chain was identified during a study of lymphopenia after photon versus proton radiotherapy. The germline gives CDR1 SGHAT, CDR2 FQNNGV. Between the trimmed V and J ends, which lost 0 bases and 0 bases, there was a span of 9 bases. This CDR3 contains 15 residues. Method: immunoSEQ multiplex PCR; TCRdb's copy keeps in-frame clones and lacks some. The sample comprises over 10,000 clones, approximately 90% of which are singletons, and about 3.8% rests with the top ten. This TCR derives from a man in his fifties or sixties with pancreatic cancer. V and J are TRBV11-2 and TRBJ2-7; D unresolved. The specimen was peripheral blood, collected from a patient treated with photon-based radiotherapy. The CDR3 nucleotides read TGTGCCAGCAGCTTAGATCCGTCCGGCTCCTACGAGCAGTACTTC. This encodes CASSLDPSGSYEQYF.